Listed here are 28 T cell receptor beta chains from one sample, sequenced in a study of STAT5B mutations in CD4+ large granular lymphocyte leukemia. TCRdb's copy holds only in-frame clones and misses some; the assay was immunoSEQ multiplex PCR. The sample has several thousand clones, over 70% seen once. The sample comprised PBMCs. These receptors came from a woman aged 55-69 years with CD4+ T-cell large granular lymphocyte leukemia.

In this sample, this clone turned up once. This chain joins TRBV10-2 and TRBJ1-1; no clear D. The CDR3 consists of 18 residues. Germline V CDR1 and CDR2: WSHSY, SAAADI. The V and J ends lost 0 bases and 0 bases respectively, with 17 bases between them. Written as DNA, the CDR3 is TGCGCCAGCAGTGAGTCGGCGGGCCGGAAAGAGGTGAACACTGAAGCTTTCTTT. Its protein product is CASSESAGRKEVNTEAFF.

The rearrangement uses TRBV7-8 and TRBJ2-2; TRBD1 or TRBD2 may be the D gene (6 bases each). This CDR3 has 15 amino acids. Germline V CDR1 and CDR2: SGHVS, FQNEAQ. Between the trimmed V and J ends, which lost 8 bases and 5 bases, there was a span of 18 bases. DNA for the CDR3: TGTGCCAGCCTCGGGCCGGGGGCGAGGACCGGGGAGCTGTTTTTT. Translating gives CASLGPGARTGELFF.

The V and J genes are TRBV10-2 and TRBJ2-7; possible D gene TRBD1, 5 bases. The CDR3 loop spans 17 amino acids. The V and J ends lost 2 bases and 0 bases respectively, with 17 bases between them. Germline loops: CDR1 WSHSY, CDR2 SAAADI. DNA of the CDR3: TGCGCCAGCAGTGAGAAGTCACAGGAACGAGCCTCCTACGAGCAGTACTTC. Protein sequence: CASSEKSQERASYEQYF.

The V and J genes are TRBV5-6 and TRBJ1-2; D uncertain. CDR3 length: 13 amino acids. The V end was cut by 2 bases, the J end by 4 bases, with 9 bases between. Germline CDR1 is SGHDT and CDR2 is YYEEEE. Written as DNA, the CDR3 is TGTGCCAGCAGCTTTCGGGCCACCTATGGCTACACCTTC. Translation: CASSFRATYGYTF.

This clone occurred a few times. This CDR3 reads CASSSALYEQYF. The CDR3 bases are TGTGCCAGCAGCTCCGCCCTATACGAGCAGTACTTC. This chain uses TRBV5-6 with TRBJ2-7; D unresolved. The CDR3 loop spans 12 amino acids. The germline gives CDR1 SGHDT, CDR2 YYEEEE. Trimming stripped 3 bases from V and 4 bases from J, with 8 bases between.

The table lists this clone with a count of one. The chain uses TRBV28 and TRBJ1-5; TRBD1 matches at 9 bases. The V gene's germline CDR1 is MDHEN and CDR2 SYDVKM. Trimming at V came to 7 bases and at J to 0 bases, leaving 10 bases not matched to a gene. There are 17 residues in the CDR3. CDR3 coding DNA: TGTGCCAGCACTCCGGGACAGGGAAGAAATAGCAATCAGCCCCAGCATTTT. This encodes CASTPGQGRNSNQPQHF.

In its sample, this clone was seen once. The rearrangement joins TRBV19 to TRBJ1-6, with a tentative D call TRBD1 (5 bases). Germline CDR1 is LNHDA and CDR2 is SQIVND (reference sequence). Between the trimmed V and J ends, which lost 1 base and 6 bases, there was a span of 10 bases. CDR3 size: 15 residues. The CDR3 region has the DNA TGTGCCAGTAGTATAGGGGGGAAAGTTAATTCACCCCTCCACTTT. Protein sequence: CASSIGGKVNSPLHF. The whole variable domain, filled in from reference TRBV19 and TRBJ1-6, reads DGGITQSPKYLFRKEGQNVTLSCEQNLNHDAMYWYRQDPGQGLRLIYYSQIVNDFQKGDIAEGYSVSREKKESFPLTVTSAQKNPTAFYLCASSIGGKVNSPLHFGNGTRLTVT.

The V and J genes are TRBV28 and TRBJ1-2, with D hard to call. CDR3 size: 17 residues. Germline lookup yields CDR1 MDHEN and CDR2 SYDVKM. V was shortened by 8 bases and J by 2 bases, with 24 bases between the two germline ends. The CDR3: CASCAPIGAQANYGYTF. The CDR3 DNA reads as TGTGCCAGCTGCGCCCCAATCGGTGCGCAGGCAAACTATGGCTACACCTTC.

The chain combines TRBV7-9 with TRBJ1-1; D might be TRBD1 (6 bases). Trimming cost V 5 bases and J 1 base, with 17 bases left between them. The length of the CDR3 is 16 residues. Germline CDR1 is SEHNR and CDR2 is FQNEAQ (reference sequence). In nucleotides, the CDR3 is TGTGCCAGCAGCCAGTACGTCGGCAGGGGGAACACTGAAGCTTTCTTT. It yields the protein CASSQYVGRGNTEAFF.

The rearrangement links TRBV27 to TRBJ2-3, with a weak D call TRBD2 (6 bases). V was shortened by 3 bases and J by 7 bases, with 26 bases between the two germline ends. This CDR3 has 18 residues. Germline CDR1 and CDR2: MNHEY and SMNVEV (reference sequence). This chain's CDR3 is CASSFLPAGLLQPHTQYF. The CDR3 nucleotides read TGTGCCAGCAGTTTCCTACCCGCGGGACTCCTCCAACCTCATACGCAGTATTTT.

The chain is built from TRBV10-3 and TRBJ1-1; D call uncertain. The CDR3 sequence is 13 residues long. Germline-derived CDR1 and CDR2 are ENHRY and SYGVKD. V was cut by 6 bases and J by 4 bases, with 12 bases left in between. This CDR3 reads CAISGGLGTEAFF. CDR3 DNA: TGTGCCATCAGCGGTGGACTGGGCACTGAAGCTTTCTTT.

CDR3 amino acids: CASSVLIGDTQYF. CDR3 nucleotides: TGTGCCAGTAGTGTCCTTATTGGAGATACGCAGTATTTT. V is TRBV19 and J is TRBJ2-3; D is uncertain. Germline values: CDR1 LNHDA, CDR2 SQIVND (reference sequence). V shed 5 bases and J shed 5 bases, with 11 bases lying between them. The CDR3 sequence is 13 residues long.

J is TRBJ2-6 and V is TRBV19; D unclear. The CDR3 consists of 15 residues. Per the germline V gene, CDR1 is LNHDA and CDR2 is SQIVND (reference sequence). V was trimmed by 7 bases and J by 2 bases, leaving 12 bases between them. Written as DNA, the CDR3 is TGTGCCAGTAAACAAAGGAATGCTGGGGCCAACGTCCTGACTTTC. Encoded protein: CASKQRNAGANVLTF.

The rearrangement uses TRBV11-3 and TRBJ1-3; perhaps TRBD1 as D (5 bases). CDR3 length: 16 amino acids. Germline V lookup: CDR1 SGHNT, CDR2 YENEEA. V was clipped by 5 bases and J by 0 bases, with 14 bases between them. CDR3 nucleotide sequence: TGTGCCAGCAGCCAAAGTCAGGGCTTCTCTGGAAACACCATATATTTT. This translates into CASSQSQGFSGNTIYF.

This rearrangement joins TRBV5-6 to TRBJ2-5; D is unresolved. The CDR3 length is 13 residues. V was trimmed by 4 bases and J by 2 bases, leaving 9 bases between them. Looked up from germline, CDR1 is SGHDT and CDR2 is YYEEEE. As DNA, the CDR3 is TGTGCCAGCAGCCAGAACAGTCAAGAGACCCAGTACTTC. Its translation: CASSQNSQETQYF.

The chain combines TRBV27 with TRBJ2-7; possibly TRBD1 or TRBD2 for D (5 bases each). The CDR3 consists of 14 residues. Trimming stripped 5 bases from V and 3 bases from J, with 14 bases between. Germline values: CDR1 MNHEY, CDR2 SMNVEV (reference sequence). The CDR3 DNA follows: TGTGCCAGCAGTGTTAGATGGGGGATCTACGAGCAGTACTTC. Protein product: CASSVRWGIYEQYF.

The chain couples TRBV28 to TRBJ2-7; D is unresolved. The CDR3 runs 10 residues. With 6 bases removed from V and 4 bases from J, the gap between germline ends came to 4 bases. The germline CDR1 and CDR2 sequences are MDHEN and SYDVKM. CDR3 loop: CASRKYEQYF. CDR3 DNA: TGTGCCAGCAGAAAATACGAGCAGTACTTC.

V is TRBV5-4 and J is TRBJ2-5; D is ambiguous. Per germline, CDR1 SGHNT and CDR2 YYREEE (reference sequence). The V and J ends lost 4 bases and 5 bases respectively, with 12 bases between them. This CDR3 spans 13 amino acids. CDR3 bases: TGTGCCAGCAGCCCAGTCCTTGGTGAGACCCAGTACTTC. Protein: CASSPVLGETQYF.

This sequence joins TRBV27 and TRBJ1-1, with a weak D call TRBD1 (5 bases). V dropped 0 bases and J dropped 10 bases, with 12 bases sitting between them. Germline CDR1 reads MNHEY; CDR2 reads SMNVEV (reference sequence). This CDR3 region has 13 residues. For the CDR3, the DNA is TGTGCCAGCAGTTTATCGATGGGGAGGGGAGCTTTCTTT. Protein: CASSLSMGRGAFF.

The J gene is TRBJ2-7, the V gene TRBV18; tentatively, D is TRBD2 (5 bases). V lost 0 bases and J lost 0, with 12 bases in between. The CDR3 runs to 16 residues. CDR1 is KGHSH and CDR2 is LQKENI in the germline V gene. CDR3 sequence reads: CASSPPAGASSYEQYF. CDR3 DNA sequence: TGTGCCAGCTCACCACCGGCGGGCGCCAGCTCCTACGAGCAGTACTTC.

The V call is TRBV7-8, the J call TRBJ2-5; 15 bases agree with TRBD2. Per germline, CDR1 SGHVS and CDR2 FQNEAQ. This CDR3 has 15 residues. V lost 8 bases, J lost 4 bases, and 5 bases stayed unmatched. The CDR3: CASGTSGRRGETQYF. The CDR3 nucleotides are TGTGCCAGCGGGACTAGCGGGAGGCGGGGAGAGACCCAGTACTTC.

This clone appeared a single time. This chain connects TRBV18 to TRBJ2-7, with TRBD2 matching 13 bases. The CDR3 is made up of 15 amino acids. V lost 6 bases and J lost 4; bases outside the gene matches: 6. CDR1 and CDR2 (germline): KGHSH, LQKENI. The CDR3 here is CASSITSGRAYEQYF. CDR3 bases: TGTGCCAGCTCGATAACTAGCGGGAGGGCGTACGAGCAGTACTTC.

About this clone: The same CDR3 is also encoded by other DNA sequences in this sample. J is TRBJ1-1 and V is TRBV4-3; maybe TRBD1 (5 bases). Germline lookup yields CDR1 LGHNA and CDR2 YSLEER. This CDR3 spans 14 amino acids. Trimming pared 1 base from V and 1 base from J, leaving 7 bases between. For the CDR3, the DNA is TGCGCCAGCAGCCAAGGACAGCGGAACACTGAAGCTTTCTTT. Residues: CASSQGQRNTEAFF.

The chain joins TRBV30 to TRBJ1-6; a possible D gene is TRBD1 (5 bases). V was pared by 2 bases and J by 6 bases, with 11 bases between. The CDR3 has 14 amino acids. Per germline, CDR1 GTSNPN and CDR2 SVGIG (reference sequence). The CDR3 is CAWSTGAPNSPLHF. CDR3 nucleotides: TGTGCCTGGAGTACCGGGGCCCCTAATTCACCCCTCCACTTT.

The sample holds a few counts of this clone. The CDR3 here is CASSAKAGIYEQYF. In nucleotides, the CDR3 is TGTGCCAGCAGTGCAAAAGCGGGAATCTACGAGCAGTACTTC. The chain couples TRBV28 to TRBJ2-7; 7 nucleotides align to TRBD2. Germline CDR1 is MDHEN and CDR2 is SYDVKM. V gave up 5 bases and J gave up 3 bases; unmatched junction bases: 7. This CDR3 contains 14 residues.

The chain has TRBV6-6 and TRBJ1-4; 7 bases match TRBD1. Losses at the gene ends were 2 bases for V and 10 bases for J; bases not matched to a gene: 10. CDR3 length: 15 amino acids. The germline CDR1 and CDR2 sequences are MNHNY and SVGAGI (reference sequence). The CDR3 region is CASSYQKQGEGKLFF. CDR3 sequence (DNA): TGTGCCAGCAGTTACCAAAAGCAGGGGGAGGGAAAACTGTTTTTT.

This clone was picked up a small number of times. The rearrangement links TRBV29-1 to TRBJ1-2; 11 bases are shared with TRBD1. Germline values: CDR1 SQVTM, CDR2 ANQGSEA. Trimming cost V 4 bases and J 5 bases; bases outside gene matches: 3. The CDR3 length is 13 residues. The CDR3 loop reads CSVGTGGPYGYTF. Here the CDR3 DNA reads TGCAGCGTTGGGACAGGGGGCCCTTATGGCTACACCTTC.

This clone was picked up a small number of times. V gene TRBV2 combines with J gene TRBJ2-5; D unresolved. The CDR3 extends over 16 amino acids. V was cut by 1 base and J by 4 bases, with 16 bases left in between. Germline-derived CDR1 and CDR2 are SNHLY and FYNNEI. The CDR3 spells CASSEGTDTVTETQYF. As DNA, the CDR3 is TGTGCCAGCAGTGAAGGGACCGATACTGTGACAGAGACCCAGTACTTC. Variable domain in full (rest from reference TRBV2 and TRBJ2-5): EPEVTQTPSHQVTQMGQEVILRCVPISNHLYFYWYRQILGQKVEFLVSFYNNEISEKSEIFDDQFSVERPDGSNFTLKIRSTKLEDSAMYFCASSEGTDTVTETQYFGPGTRLLVL.